Listed below are T cell receptor beta chains from one sample, sequenced in a study of identical twins. TCRdb reprocessed the 5' RACE reads with MiXCR, giving one entry per CDR3 protein. The table has 450,000 to 600,000 distinct CDR3 sequences, approximately 20% seen once; the top ten hold around 0.5%. This sample was also put to use in a study of yellow fever vaccine responses in identical twins.

Material: CD4+ T cells sorted from blood. Receptors were obtained from a woman younger than 30 in good health. CDR3s include the opening cysteine and the closing phenylalanine or tryptophan. Each record gives: J gene, D gene, V gene, clone size, CDR3 DNA, CDR3 protein. D genes are given only for firm matches. The size field is filled for only some rows; it gives once, few, many or a size class.

>TRBJ2-3|-|TRBV20-1|few
TGCAGTGCTAGGGGATTCGGGACCACAGATACGCAGTATTTT
CSARGFGTTDTQYF
>TRBJ2-2|-|TRBV7-3|few
TGTGCCAGCAGCTTAAATCCGGGAAACACCGGGGAGCTGTTTTTT
CASSLNPGNTGELFF
>TRBJ2-7|-|TRBV25-1|many
TGTGCCAGCAGTGCCCCTGACAGTTCCTACGAGCAGTACTTC
CASSAPDSSYEQYF
>TRBJ2-1|-|TRBV20-1|few
TGCAGTGCCACTTTGGAAGGTAAATCCTACAATGAGCAGTTCTTC
CSATLEGKSYNEQFF
>TRBJ2-1|TRBD2|TRBV12-3/TRBV12-4|few
TGTGCCAGCAGGGATGGGGCTAGCGGCAATGAGCAGTTCTTC
CASRDGASGNEQFF
>TRBJ2-1|-|TRBV6-2/TRBV6-3|-
TGTGCCAGCAGTGACAGCTACAATGAGCAGTTCTTC
CASSDSYNEQFF
>TRBJ2-5|-|TRBV3-1|few
TGTGCCAGCAGCCAACCGCGGGACTTCCAAGAGACCCAGTACTTC
CASSQPRDFQETQYF
>TRBJ2-2|-|TRBV2|once
TGTGCCAGCAGTTTCACAGGGAGGTTGGGTACCGGGGAGCTGTTTTTT
CASSFTGRLGTGELFF
>TRBJ1-6|TRBD1|TRBV12-3/TRBV12-4|many
TGTGCCAGCAGTCCTCGACAGGGCAACAATTCACCCCTCCACTTT
CASSPRQGNNSPLHF
>TRBJ2-1|-|TRBV2|-
TGTGCCAGCAATAAGCAGTTCTTC
CASNKQFF
>TRBJ1-4|TRBD1|TRBV12-3/TRBV12-4|few
TGTGCCAGCAGCCTCGACAGGGGGTTCGGTGAAAAACTGTTTTTT
CASSLDRGFGEKLFF
>TRBJ1-2|-|TRBV6-5|few
TGTGCCAGCAGTTACGGTGATAACTATGGCTACACCTTC
CASSYGDNYGYTF
>TRBJ2-1|-|TRBV12-3/TRBV12-4|few
TGTGCCAGCAGTTTAGGGTTTGTTGGGGCCCAAACCCACAATGAGCAGTTCTTC
CASSLGFVGAQTHNEQFF
>TRBJ1-4|TRBD1|TRBV20-1|few
TGCAGTGCCAAGTTGGGACAGGGTGTAGCGGGTAATGAAAAACTGTTTTTT
CSAKLGQGVAGNEKLFF
>TRBJ2-5|-|TRBV29-1|-
TGCAGCGTTGAATCCCCCCAGACCCAGTACTTC
CSVESPQTQYF